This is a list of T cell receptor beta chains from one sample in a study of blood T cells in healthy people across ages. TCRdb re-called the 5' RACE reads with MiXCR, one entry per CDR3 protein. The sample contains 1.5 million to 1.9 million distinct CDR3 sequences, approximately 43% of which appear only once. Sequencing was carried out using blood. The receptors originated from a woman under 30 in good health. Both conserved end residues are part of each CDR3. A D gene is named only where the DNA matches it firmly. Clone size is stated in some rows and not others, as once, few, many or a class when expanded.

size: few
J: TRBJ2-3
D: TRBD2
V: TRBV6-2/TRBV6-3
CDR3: CASSSPRTSGDRDTQYF
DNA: TGTGCCAGCAGTTCCCCCAGGACTAGCGGGGACAGGGATACGCAGTATTTT

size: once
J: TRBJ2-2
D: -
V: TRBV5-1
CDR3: CASSLLSKRAANTGELFF
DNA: TGCGCCAGCAGCTTGTTGTCAAAGAGGGCTGCGAACACCGGGGAGCTGTTTTTT

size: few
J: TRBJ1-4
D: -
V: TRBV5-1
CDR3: CASSFSRTTNEKLFF
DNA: TGCGCCAGCAGCTTCAGCAGGACAACTAATGAAAAACTGTTTTTT

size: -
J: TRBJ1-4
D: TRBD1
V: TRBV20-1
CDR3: CSATTGGDSEKLFF
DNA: TGCAGTGCGACGACAGGGGGCGATTCGGAAAAACTGTTTTTT

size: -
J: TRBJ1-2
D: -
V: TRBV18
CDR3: CANSPGADAYGYTF
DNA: TGTGCCAACTCTCCAGGTGCGGACGCCTATGGCTACACCTTC

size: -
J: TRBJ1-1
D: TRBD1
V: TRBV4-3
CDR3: CASRSRDRNTEAFF
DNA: TGCGCCAGCAGGTCCCGGGACAGGAACACTGAAGCTTTCTTT

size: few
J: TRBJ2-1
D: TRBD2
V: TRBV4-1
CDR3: CASSQGLAVDEQFF
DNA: TGCGCCAGCAGCCAGGGACTAGCGGTTGATGAGCAGTTCTTC

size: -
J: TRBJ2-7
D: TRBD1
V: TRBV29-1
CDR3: CSVVWTGDSYEQYF
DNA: TGCAGCGTTGTGTGGACAGGCGATTCCTACGAGCAGTACTTC

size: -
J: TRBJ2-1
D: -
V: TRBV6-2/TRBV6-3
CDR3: CASSYPTQKRTSYNEQFF
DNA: TGTGCCAGCAGTTACCCAACCCAAAAAAGGACCTCCTACAATGAGCAGTTCTTC

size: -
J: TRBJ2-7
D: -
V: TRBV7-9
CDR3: CASSLTVDYNEQYF
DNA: TGTGCCAGCAGCTTAACGGTAGACTACAATGAGCAGTACTTC

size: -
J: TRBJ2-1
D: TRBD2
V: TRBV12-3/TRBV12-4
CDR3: CASNRWVTSGGLNEQFF
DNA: TGTGCCAGCAATCGGTGGGTGACTAGCGGGGGCTTAAATGAGCAGTTCTTC

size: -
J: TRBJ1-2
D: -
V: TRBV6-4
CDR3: CASSADRDTRNYDYTF
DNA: TGTGCCAGCAGTGCCGACCGGGACACACGTAACTATGACTACACCTTC

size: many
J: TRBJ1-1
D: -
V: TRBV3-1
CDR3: CASSAGLNTEAFF
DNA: TGTGCCAGCAGCGCGGGGTTGAACACTGAAGCTTTCTTT

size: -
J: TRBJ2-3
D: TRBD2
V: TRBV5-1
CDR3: CASSWTSGRATDTQYF
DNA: TGCGCCAGCAGCTGGACTAGCGGGAGGGCCACAGATACGCAGTATTTT

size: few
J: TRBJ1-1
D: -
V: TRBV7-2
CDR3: CASSLEGRSEAFF
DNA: TGTGCCAGCAGCTTAGAAGGCAGAAGTGAAGCTTTCTTT

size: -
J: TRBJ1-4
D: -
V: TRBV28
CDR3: CASSSYPGKTNEKLFF
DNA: TGTGCCAGCAGTTCCTACCCAGGGAAGACTAATGAAAAACTGTTTTTT

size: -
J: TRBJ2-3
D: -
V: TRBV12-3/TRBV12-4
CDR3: CASTTLPDTQYF
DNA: TGTGCCAGCACTACTCTACCAGATACGCAGTATTTT

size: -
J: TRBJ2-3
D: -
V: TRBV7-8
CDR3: CASSLGGPPPDTQYF
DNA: TGTGCCAGCAGCCTCGGGGGGCCCCCCCCAGATACGCAGTATTTT

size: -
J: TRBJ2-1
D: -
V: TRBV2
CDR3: CASNPPASEYNEQFF
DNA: TGTGCCAGCAACCCCCCGGCTAGCGAGTACAATGAGCAGTTCTTC

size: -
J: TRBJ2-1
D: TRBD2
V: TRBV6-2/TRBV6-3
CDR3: CASSAPGLAHNEQFF
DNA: TGTGCCAGCAGTGCCCCGGGACTAGCCCACAATGAGCAGTTCTTC

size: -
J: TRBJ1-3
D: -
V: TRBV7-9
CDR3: CASSSQGNTIYF
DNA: TGTGCCAGCAGCTCTCAGGGAAACACCATATATTTT

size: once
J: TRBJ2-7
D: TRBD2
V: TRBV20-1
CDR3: CSARTSAVNEQYF
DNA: TGCAGTGCCCGGACTAGCGCCGTCAACGAGCAGTACTTC

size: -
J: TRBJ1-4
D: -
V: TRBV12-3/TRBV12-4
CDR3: CASSLSTGVTEKLFF
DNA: TGTGCCAGCAGTTTATCCACAGGTGTGACTGAAAAACTGTTTTTT

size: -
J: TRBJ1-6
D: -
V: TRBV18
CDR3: CASSQHRYNSPLHF
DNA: TGTGCCAGCTCTCAGCACCGGTATAATTCACCCCTCCACTTT

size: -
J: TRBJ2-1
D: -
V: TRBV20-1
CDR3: CSATPGSTGRPQLGGEQFF
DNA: TGCAGTGCTACCCCAGGGTCTACCGGGAGGCCCCAGCTAGGGGGGGAGCAGTTCTTC

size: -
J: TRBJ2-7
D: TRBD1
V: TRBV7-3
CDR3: CASSLSGQPIYEQYF
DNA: TGTGCCAGCAGCTTATCGGGACAGCCAATATACGAGCAGTACTTC